These 29 T cell receptor beta chains came from one sample sequenced in a study of T cells after yellow fever vaccination. TCRdb passed the 5' RACE reads through MiXCR, listing each CDR3 protein once. There are about 260,000 distinct CDR3 sequences in the sample; more than 3.5% occur only once, and about 20% lies in the top ten. The specimen comprised PBMCs, sampled 15 days after the yellow fever booster vaccination. Every receptor here comes from a man between 18 and 35 years old who received the YFV17D yellow fever vaccine.

Many counts were recorded for this clonotype. The gene calls are TRBV11-2 and TRBJ1-4, with a tentative D call TRBD1 (5 bases). Germline V gene data show CDR1 as SGHAT and CDR2 as FQNNGV. The V end was cut by 5 bases, the J end by 7 bases, with 17 bases between. The CDR3 totals 15 residues. The DNA for the CDR3 is TGTGCCAGCAGCAAATATACCCAGGGTTCTGAAAAACTGTTTTTT. It codes for CASSKYTQGSEKLFF.

Ten or more counts support this clonotype. This chain links TRBV21-1 with TRBJ2-7; the table names TRBD2, a call not compared with the DNA. TRBV21-1 is tagged as a pseudogene. The CDR3 loop spans 17 amino acids. DNA of the CDR3: TGTGCCAGCAACCAAAGTTGGAGGGCTCCTCGCTCCTACGAGCAGTACGTC. This encodes CASNQSWRAPRSYEQYV.

This clonotype was seen ten or more times. The J gene is TRBJ2-5, the V gene TRBV3-1; TRBD2 matches 8 bases. The ends lost 5 bases at V and 5 bases at J; junction bases unmatched: 10. The CDR3 sequence is 15 residues long. Germline values: CDR1 LGHDT, CDR2 YNNKEL (reference sequence). CDR3 sequence: CASSSRWGGGETQYF. In DNA form, the CDR3 reads TGTGCCAGCAGCTCCCGTTGGGGCGGGGGGGAGACCCAGTACTTC.

This clonotype was counted many times. The rearrangement links TRBV12-3 or TRBV12-4 to TRBJ1-1, with TRBD1 as a possible D gene (6 bases). The CDR3 extends over 15 amino acids. Trimming stripped 6 bases from V and 1 base from J, with 15 bases between. CDR3 bases: TGTGCCAGCAGCCCAGAAACAGGGAGGAACACTGAAGCTTTCTTT. Amino acid sequence: CASSPETGRNTEAFF.

In its sample, this clonotype was seen many times. The chain combines TRBV5-1 with TRBJ1-5; 8 nucleotides align to TRBD1. The trim removed 4 bases at V and 6 bases at J, leaving 6 bases unmatched. From germline, CDR1 is SGHRS and CDR2 YFSETQ. The length of the CDR3 is 14 residues. CDR3 DNA: TGCGCCAGCAGCAAAGACAGGGGTGGTCAGCCCCAGCATTTT. This gives the protein CASSKDRGGQPQHF.

This clonotype turned up a few times. The V and J genes are TRBV5-6 and TRBJ2-2; TRBD2 is a possible D gene (6 bases). The CDR3 contains 14 residues. Trimming took off 7 bases at V and 5 bases at J, with 15 bases between the two ends. Germline assignment: CDR1 SGHDT and CDR2 YYEEEE. The CDR3: CASLRGLITGELFF. CDR3 DNA: TGTGCCAGCCTTCGGGGACTGATAACCGGGGAGCTGTTTTTT.

In its sample, this clonotype was seen many times. The chain links TRBV7-2 to TRBJ2-7; D not resolved. The germline V and J ends were trimmed by 5 bases and 0 bases, with 17 bases remaining between them. Germline lookup yields CDR1 SGHTA and CDR2 FQGNSA. The length of the CDR3 is 16 residues. The CDR3 loop reads CASSPHQPGLSYEQYF. The CDR3 DNA reads as TGTGCCAGCAGCCCCCATCAGCCGGGCCTCTCCTACGAGCAGTACTTC. The full variable domain, rest sourced from reference TRBV7-2 and TRBJ2-7, is GAGVSQSPSNKVTEKGKDVELRCDPISGHTALYWYRQSLGQGLEFLIYFQGNSAPDKSGLPSDRFSAERTGGSVSTLTIQRTQQEDSAVYLCASSPHQPGLSYEQYFGPGTRLTVT.

This clonotype was seen many times. The chain employs TRBV10-2 and TRBJ1-2, with D possibly matching TRBD1 (6 bases). The CDR3 consists of 15 residues. V shed 7 bases and J shed 4 bases, with 19 bases lying between them. Germline CDR1 reads WSHSY; CDR2 reads SAAADI. CDR3 DNA: TGCGCCAGCACCGCCGCGCGGACAGTCCCCTATGGCTACACCTTC. This gives the protein CASTAARTVPYGYTF.

This clonotype was seen ten or more times. This chain joins TRBV12-3 or TRBV12-4 and TRBJ2-1; unclear D gene. This CDR3 has 13 amino acids. The V end was cut by 6 bases, the J end by 6 bases, with 12 bases between. The CDR3 region has the DNA TGTGCCAGCAGCCCCGGGCCTGGCAATGAGCAGTTCTTC. Protein: CASSPGPGNEQFF.

This clonotype showed up many times. V gene TRBV6-5 combines with J gene TRBJ1-1; weak D call: TRBD1 (5 bases). The CDR3 runs 14 residues. Trimming cost V 8 bases and J 1 base, with 14 bases left between them. The germline CDR1 and CDR2 sequences are MNHEY and SVGAGI. The CDR3 spells CASGGWRENTEAFF. The CDR3 nucleotides are TGTGCCAGCGGGGGATGGCGGGAGAACACTGAAGCTTTCTTT.

On this clonotype: Possible read error: a much larger clone is one base away. The chain is built from TRBV18 and TRBJ1-1; D is possibly TRBD1 (5 bases). Looked up from germline, CDR1 is KGHSH and CDR2 is LQKENI. The CDR3 sequence is 14 residues long. V gave up 3 bases and J gave up 1 base, with 9 bases separating them. This CDR3 reads CASSPGTSNTEAFF. CDR3 bases: TGTGCCAGCTCACCCGGGACCTCGAACACTGAAGCTTTCTTT.

This clonotype has ten or more counts. The V and J genes are TRBV5-1 and TRBJ2-3; perhaps TRBD2 as D (6 bases). Germline lookup yields CDR1 SGHRS and CDR2 YFSETQ. Between the trimmed V and J ends, which lost 4 bases and 4 bases, there was a span of 19 bases. The CDR3 runs to 16 residues. In DNA, the CDR3 is TGCGCCAGCAGCATCCGACCCCGGGGGTCGGCAGATACGCAGTATTTT. Its translation: CASSIRPRGSADTQYF.

This clonotype showed up many times. The V call is TRBV5-4, the J call TRBJ1-3, with 8 positions matching TRBD1. The CDR3 sequence is 15 residues long. Germline CDR1 is SGHNT and CDR2 is YYREEE (reference sequence). With 4 bases clipped from V and 4 bases from J, the junction kept 7 bases outside the gene matches. The CDR3: CASSLGQGTGNTIYF. In DNA form, the CDR3 reads TGTGCCAGCAGCCTCGGACAGGGTACAGGAAACACCATATATTTT.

The table lists this clonotype with many counts. This chain connects TRBV5-1 to TRBJ2-3; D is undetermined. The CDR3 runs 13 residues. Germline V gene lookup returns CDR1 SGHRS and CDR2 YFSETQ. Trimming pared 0 bases from V and 4 bases from J, leaving 6 bases between. The CDR3 nucleotides read TGCGCCAGCAGCTTGGAGTGGGCAGATACGCAGTATTTT. It encodes CASSLEWADTQYF. Looking up the rest from reference TRBV5-1 and TRBJ2-3 gives the full variable domain: KAGVTQTPRYLIKTRGQQVTLSCSPISGHRSVSWYQQTPGQGLQFLFEYFSETQRNKGNFPGRFSGRQFSNSRSEMNVSTLELGDSALYLCASSLEWADTQYFGPGTRLTVL.

In its sample, this clonotype was seen many times. The genes are TRBV5-1 and TRBJ1-5; a weak D match, TRBD1 (6 bases). Trimming removed 0 bases from V and 7 bases from J, with 8 bases in between. This CDR3 is 13 amino acids long. Germline V CDR1 and CDR2: SGHRS, YFSETQ. CDR3 region: CASSLGTEQPQHF. CDR3 nucleotides: TGCGCCAGCAGCTTGGGGACAGAGCAGCCCCAGCATTTT.

This clonotype was seen repeatedly, ten times or more. The V and J genes are TRBV5-1 and TRBJ2-3; 9 nucleotides agree with TRBD1. This CDR3 has 15 residues. J lost 3 bases, V lost 4 bases, and 6 bases had no gene match. CDR1 and CDR2 from the germline V gene are SGHRS and YFSETQ. In DNA, the CDR3 is TGCGCCAGCAGCGGGGACAGGGTTAGAACAGATACGCAGTATTTT. This gives the protein CASSGDRVRTDTQYF.

In this sample, this clonotype turned up many times. The chain couples TRBV4-1 to TRBJ1-1; D is uncertain. CDR1 MGHRA and CDR2 YSYEKL come from the germline V gene. The CDR3 has 15 amino acids. Trimming pared 4 bases from V and 2 bases from J, leaving 14 bases between. The CDR3 DNA reads TGCGCCAGCAGCCCCCACCCGGGTGGAAACACTGAAGCTTTCTTT. Its translation: CASSPHPGGNTEAFF.

This clonotype was detected ten times or more. The rearrangement links TRBV9 to TRBJ2-7, with D perhaps TRBD1 (6 bases). The CDR3 has 15 residues. Per germline, CDR1 SGDLS and CDR2 YYNGEE. V lost 4 bases to trimming and J lost 0 bases, with 14 bases between them. The CDR3 nucleotides are TGTGCCAGCAGCCCCCTAGGGACACCCTCCTACGAGCAGTACGTC. Translation gives CASSPLGTPSYEQYV.

This clonotype was observed many times. V usage is TRBV4-3 and J usage is TRBJ1-1; D is ambiguous. V was trimmed by 0 bases and J by 10 bases, leaving 12 bases between them. This CDR3 has 13 residues. CDR1 LGHNA and CDR2 YSLEER come from the germline V gene. CDR3 residues: CASSQDLTPGAFF. As DNA, the CDR3 is TGCGCCAGCAGCCAAGATTTGACCCCAGGAGCTTTCTTT.

As regards this clonotype: A much larger clone sits a single nucleotide away, making a read error possible. The gene calls are TRBV30 and TRBJ2-1; no definite D call. This CDR3 is built from 12 residues. The germline gives CDR1 GTSNPN, CDR2 SVGIG (reference sequence). V was cut by 0 bases and J by 9 bases, with 9 bases left in between. CDR3 sequence (DNA): TGTGCCTGGAGTGTATTGGGAACTGAGCAGTTCTTC. Translating it yields CAWSVLGTEQFF.

This clonotype was seen more than once but under ten times. This chain links TRBV4-1 with TRBJ1-6; 8 nucleotides align to TRBD1. Per the germline V gene, CDR1 is MGHRA and CDR2 is YSYEKL. Trimming at V came to 4 bases and at J to 8 bases, leaving 13 bases not matched to a gene. The CDR3 is 17 residues long. CDR3 sequence reads: CASSPFGQGSKDSPLHF. In nucleotides, the CDR3 is TGCGCCAGCAGCCCGTTTGGACAGGGAAGTAAGGATTCACCCCTCCACTTT.

This clonotype was counted ten times or more. The J gene is TRBJ2-1, the V gene TRBV27; TRBD2 might be the D (7 bases). Germline assignment: CDR1 MNHEY and CDR2 SMNVEV (reference sequence). The germline V and J ends were trimmed by 5 bases and 3 bases, with 20 bases remaining between them. This CDR3 has 17 amino acids. CDR3 residues: CASSQSLGGAVYNEQFF. As DNA, the CDR3 is TGTGCCAGCAGTCAATCTTTGGGGGGGGCCGTCTACAATGAGCAGTTCTTC.

The chain has TRBV7-2 and TRBJ2-1; the match to TRBD2 covers 9 bases. The CDR3 sequence is 16 residues long. The germline CDR1 and CDR2 sequences are SGHTA and FQGNSA. Trimming took 5 bases from V and 7 from J; bases not matched to a gene: 12. In DNA form, the CDR3 reads TGTGCCAGCAGCCGTAGGATGGCGGGGGGGCCTAATGAGCAGTTCTTC. This gives the protein CASSRRMAGGPNEQFF.

In this sample, this clonotype turned up many times. The gene calls are TRBV18 and TRBJ1-6; maybe TRBD1 (6 bases). CDR3 length: 14 amino acids. V lost 8 bases and J 4 bases, leaving 12 bases between the germline ends. Germline assignment: CDR1 KGHSH and CDR2 LQKENI. CDR3 sequence (DNA): TGTGCCAGCAACTCCGGACAGTATAATTCACCCCTCCACTTT. Its translation is CASNSGQYNSPLHF.

This clonotype showed up many times. The chain carries TRBV10-3 and TRBJ2-4; 10 bases map to TRBD1. V lost 6 bases, J lost 7 bases, and 9 bases stayed unmatched. The CDR3 consists of 15 residues. CDR1 is ENHRY, CDR2 SYGVKD, per germline. CDR3 DNA sequence: TGTGCCATCAGCTTAGGACAGGGGGTTATGAACATTCAGTACTTC. It codes for CAISLGQGVMNIQYF.

The V gene is TRBV5-1, the J gene TRBJ2-5; 15 bases are shared with TRBD2. Germline CDR1 SGHRS, CDR2 YFSETQ. The CDR3 has 20 residues. The J segment lost 1 base and the V segment lost 2 bases, leaving 12 bases of the junction unmatched. This CDR3 reads CASSFPPGLAGGDVQETQYF. Written as DNA, the CDR3 is TGCGCCAGCAGCTTCCCCCCGGGACTAGCGGGGGGCGACGTCCAAGAGACCCAGTACTTC.

This clonotype came up many times. V and J are TRBV20-1 and TRBJ2-1, with D perhaps TRBD2 (6 bases). Trimming stripped 0 bases from V and 2 bases from J, with 11 bases between. Germline V lookup: CDR1 DFQATT, CDR2 SNEGSKA (reference sequence). This CDR3 contains 15 residues. CDR3 region: CSARDRQRAYNEQFF. The CDR3 bases are TGCAGTGCTAGAGATAGGCAGCGGGCCTACAATGAGCAGTTCTTC.

This clonotype was detected many times. The V call is TRBV11-2, the J call TRBJ2-1; 13 bases align to TRBD2. The V and J ends lost 0 bases and 1 base, in that order; junction bases with no gene match: 6. This CDR3 contains 19 residues. CDR1 is SGHAT and CDR2 is FQNNGV in the germline V gene. Here the CDR3 reads CASSLDGLAGVPSYNEQFF. CDR3 DNA: TGTGCCAGCAGCTTAGATGGACTAGCGGGGGTTCCGTCCTACAATGAGCAGTTCTTC. Supplemented by reference TRBV11-2 and TRBJ2-1, the full variable domain reads EAGVAQSPRYKIIEKRQSVAFWCNPISGHATLYWYQQILGQGPKLLIQFQNNGVVDDSQLPKDRFSAERLKGVDSTLKIQPAKLEDSAVYLCASSLDGLAGVPSYNEQFFGPGTRLTVL.

This clonotype was seen repeatedly, ten times or more. This chain joins TRBV25-1 and TRBJ2-1; D might be TRBD1 or TRBD2, each matching 6 bases. Looked up from germline, CDR1 is MGHDK and CDR2 is SYGVNS. V gave up 1 base and J gave up 2 bases, with 9 bases separating them. The CDR3 has 15 residues. The CDR3: CASSEWGATYNEQFF. The CDR3 DNA follows: TGTGCCAGCAGTGAATGGGGGGCGACCTACAATGAGCAGTTCTTC.